The entry below gives a single T cell receptor (beta chain) sequence along with its context. The CDR3 carries no conserved terminal phenylalanine or tryptophan, so it likely arises from a read error. This sample was included in a study of regulatory T cells in long-lasting Graves disease. HTBI primers from iRepertoire and Arm-PCR of CDR3 regions yielded the TCR beta libraries. TCRdb recomputed calls from the multiplex PCR reads with MiXCR, one row per CDR3 protein. The data show some 220,000 distinct CDR3 sequences, with roughly 19% seen just once and over 9.5% held by the top ten. Noted time point: newly diagnosed GD, antithyroid drugs for less than 3 months. The TCR library was made from RNA extracted from PBMCs. V dropped 1 base and J dropped 6 bases, with 15 bases sitting between them. The CDR3 runs 16 residues. The germline CDR1 and CDR2 sequences are SGHTA and FQGNSA. The data were also submitted as part of a second study, on T cells in Graves' hyperthyroidism and ophthalmopathy. This second study says: The hyperthyroidism was newly diagnosed and had lasted under 2 months; the patients were aged 18 to 65.

V is TRBV7-2 and J is TRBJ1-4; D possibly corresponds to TRBD1 (5 bases). Sample: peripheral blood mononuclear cells (PBMCs), taken at new diagnosis, from a patient treated with antithyroid drugs. The TCR sequence derives from a woman aged 25-40 years with Graves disease. The CDR3 DNA reads TGTGCCAGCAGCTTAGTCTCGGGGGAGGGTTATGAAAAACTGTTTTAT. As protein: CASSLVSGEGYEKLFY.